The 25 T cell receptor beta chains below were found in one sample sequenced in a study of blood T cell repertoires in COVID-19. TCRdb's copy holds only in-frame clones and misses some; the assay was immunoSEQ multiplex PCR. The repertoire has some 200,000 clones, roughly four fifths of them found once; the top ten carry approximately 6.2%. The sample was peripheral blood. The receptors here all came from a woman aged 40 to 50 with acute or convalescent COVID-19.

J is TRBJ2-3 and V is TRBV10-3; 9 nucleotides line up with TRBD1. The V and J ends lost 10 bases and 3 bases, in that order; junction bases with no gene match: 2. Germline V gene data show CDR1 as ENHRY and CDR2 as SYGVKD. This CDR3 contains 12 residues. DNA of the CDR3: TGTGCCACCGGGACAGGGACAGATACGCAGTATTTT. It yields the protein CATGTGTDTQYF.

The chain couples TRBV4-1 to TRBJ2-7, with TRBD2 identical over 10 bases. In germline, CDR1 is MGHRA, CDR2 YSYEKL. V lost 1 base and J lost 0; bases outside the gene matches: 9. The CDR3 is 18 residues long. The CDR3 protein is CASSQGLAGVGNSYEQYF. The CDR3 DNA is TGCGCCAGCAGCCAAGGCCTAGCGGGAGTGGGGAACTCCTACGAGCAGTACTTC.

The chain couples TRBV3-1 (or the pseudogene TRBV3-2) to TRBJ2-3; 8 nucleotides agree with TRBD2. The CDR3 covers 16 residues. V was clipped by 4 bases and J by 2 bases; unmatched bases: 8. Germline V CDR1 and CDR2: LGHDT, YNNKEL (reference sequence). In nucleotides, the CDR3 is TGTGCCAGCAGCCTCCACGGAGCGGGAGACACAGATACGCAGTATTTT. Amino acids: CASSLHGAGDTDTQYF.

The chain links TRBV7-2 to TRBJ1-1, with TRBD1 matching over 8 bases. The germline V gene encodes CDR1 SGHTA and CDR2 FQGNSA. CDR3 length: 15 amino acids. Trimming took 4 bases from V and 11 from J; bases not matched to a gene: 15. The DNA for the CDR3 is TGTGCCAGCAGCTCCCCAGGACAGGGCATCTTTATGGCTTTCTTT. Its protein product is CASSSPGQGIFMAFF.

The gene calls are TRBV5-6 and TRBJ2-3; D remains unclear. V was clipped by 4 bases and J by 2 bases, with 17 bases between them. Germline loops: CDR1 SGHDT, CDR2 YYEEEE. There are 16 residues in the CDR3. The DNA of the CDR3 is TGTGCCAGCAGCGATGATGGCAGGCGAGACACAGATACGCAGTATTTT. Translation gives CASSDDGRRDTDTQYF.

CDR3 loop: CSVGQGTLETQYF. The CDR3 coding sequence is TGCAGCGTTGGACAGGGAACCCTAGAGACCCAGTACTTC. The chain couples TRBV29-1 to TRBJ2-5; TRBD1 agrees at 7 bases. CDR1 and CDR2 from the germline V gene are SQVTM and ANQGSEA. CDR3 length: 13 amino acids. V was clipped by 4 bases and J by 4 bases; unmatched bases: 6.

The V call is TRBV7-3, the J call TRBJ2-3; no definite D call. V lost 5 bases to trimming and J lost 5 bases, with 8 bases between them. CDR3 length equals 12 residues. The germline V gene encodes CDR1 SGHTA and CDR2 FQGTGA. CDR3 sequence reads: CASSQYGDTQYF. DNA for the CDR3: TGTGCCAGCAGCCAATACGGAGATACGCAGTATTTT.

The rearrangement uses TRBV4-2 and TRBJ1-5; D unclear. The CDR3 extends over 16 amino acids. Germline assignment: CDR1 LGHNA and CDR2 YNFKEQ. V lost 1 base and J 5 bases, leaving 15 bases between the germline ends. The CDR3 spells CASSQGDSLVDQPQHF. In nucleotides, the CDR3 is TGTGCCAGCAGCCAAGGCGACTCACTAGTGGATCAGCCCCAGCATTTT.

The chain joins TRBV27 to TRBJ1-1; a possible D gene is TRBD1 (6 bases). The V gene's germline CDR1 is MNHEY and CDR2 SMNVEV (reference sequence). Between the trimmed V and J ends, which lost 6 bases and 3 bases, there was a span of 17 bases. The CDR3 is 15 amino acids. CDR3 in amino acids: CASSPLQGGDTEAFF. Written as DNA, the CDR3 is TGTGCCAGCAGCCCGTTACAGGGAGGGGACACTGAAGCTTTCTTT.

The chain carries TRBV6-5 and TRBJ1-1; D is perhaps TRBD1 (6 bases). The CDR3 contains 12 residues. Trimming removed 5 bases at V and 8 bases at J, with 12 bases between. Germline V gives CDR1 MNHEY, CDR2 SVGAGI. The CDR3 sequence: CASSIQGYEAFF. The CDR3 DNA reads TGTGCCAGCAGTATACAGGGATACGAAGCTTTCTTT.

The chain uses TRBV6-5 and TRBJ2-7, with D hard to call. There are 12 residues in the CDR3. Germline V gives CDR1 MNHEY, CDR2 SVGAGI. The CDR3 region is CVSRGSAYEQYF. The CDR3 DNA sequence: TGTGTCTCGCGCGGCTCCGCCTACGAGCAGTACTTC.

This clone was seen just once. The chain's CDR3 is CASSPRDGGNEKLFF. In DNA form, the CDR3 reads TGTGCCAGCAGCCCCCGGGACGGGGGGAATGAAAAACTGTTTTTT. The rearrangement links TRBV9 to TRBJ1-4, with D possibly TRBD1 on 5 matching bases. CDR1 is SGDLS and CDR2 is YYNGEE in the germline V gene. The CDR3 sequence is 15 residues long. V lost 4 bases and J lost 5, with 15 bases in between.

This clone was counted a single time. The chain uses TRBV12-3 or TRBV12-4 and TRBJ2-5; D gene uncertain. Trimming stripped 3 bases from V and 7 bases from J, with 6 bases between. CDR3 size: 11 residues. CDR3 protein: CASSFQATQYF. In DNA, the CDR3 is TGTGCCAGCAGTTTTCAGGCGACCCAGTACTTC.

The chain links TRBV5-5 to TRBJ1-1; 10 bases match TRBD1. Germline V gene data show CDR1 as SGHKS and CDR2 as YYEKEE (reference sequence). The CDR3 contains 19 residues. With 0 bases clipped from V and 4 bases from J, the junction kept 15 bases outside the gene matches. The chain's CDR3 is CASSLGAVGTGVSLTEAFF. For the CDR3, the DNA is TGTGCCAGCAGCTTGGGAGCGGTGGGGACAGGGGTATCTCTCACTGAAGCTTTCTTT. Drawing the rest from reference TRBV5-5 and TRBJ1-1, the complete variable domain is DAGVTQSPTHLIKTRGQQVTLRCSPISGHKSVSWYQQVLGQGPQFIFQYYEKEERGRGNFPDRFSARQFPNYSSELNVNALLLGDSALYLCASSLGAVGTGVSLTEAFFGQGTRLTVV.

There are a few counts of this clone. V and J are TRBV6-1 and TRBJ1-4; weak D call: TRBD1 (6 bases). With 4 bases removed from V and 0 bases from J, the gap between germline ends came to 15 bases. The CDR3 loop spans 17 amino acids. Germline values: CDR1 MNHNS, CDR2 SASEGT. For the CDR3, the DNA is TGTGCCAGCAGTGTACCTGATACAGGGCCAACTAATGAAAAACTGTTTTTT. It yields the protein CASSVPDTGPTNEKLFF.

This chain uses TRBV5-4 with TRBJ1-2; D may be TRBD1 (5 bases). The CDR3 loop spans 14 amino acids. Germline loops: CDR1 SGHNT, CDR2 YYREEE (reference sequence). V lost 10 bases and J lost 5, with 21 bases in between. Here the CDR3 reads CAWKWGTDSYGYTF. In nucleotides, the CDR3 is TGTGCCTGGAAATGGGGGACTGATTCATATGGCTACACCTTC.

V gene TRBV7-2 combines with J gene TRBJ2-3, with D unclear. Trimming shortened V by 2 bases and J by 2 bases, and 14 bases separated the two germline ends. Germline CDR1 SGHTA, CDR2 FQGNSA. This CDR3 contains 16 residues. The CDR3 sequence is CASSLKAAISTDTQYF. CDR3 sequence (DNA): TGTGCCAGCAGCTTAAAGGCGGCGATCTCCACAGATACGCAGTATTTT.

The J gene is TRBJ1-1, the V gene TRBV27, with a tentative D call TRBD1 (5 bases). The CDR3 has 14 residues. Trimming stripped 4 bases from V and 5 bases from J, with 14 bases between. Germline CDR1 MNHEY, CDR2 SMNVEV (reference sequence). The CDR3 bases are TGTGCCAGCAGTTGGGATCGGGGGAGGACTGAAGCTTTCTTT. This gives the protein CASSWDRGRTEAFF.

The CDR3 coding sequence is TGTGCCAGCAGCTTAGGACAGGGCAGTCAGCCCCAGCATTTT. It yields the protein CASSLGQGSQPQHF. The V call is TRBV7-3, the J call TRBJ1-5, with 8 nucleotides matching TRBD1. Germline V CDR1 and CDR2: SGHTA, FQGTGA. Trimming cost V 2 bases and J 6 bases; bases outside gene matches: 3. The CDR3 contains 14 residues.

The CDR3 sequence: CASSSGARGTGYTF. The CDR3 nucleotides are TGTGCCAGCAGCTCAGGGGCCAGGGGGACTGGCTACACCTTC. The chain links TRBV7-9 to TRBJ1-2, with TRBD1 matching over 7 bases. The ends lost 4 bases at V and 7 bases at J; junction bases unmatched: 9. The V gene's germline CDR1 is SEHNR and CDR2 FQNEAQ (reference sequence). The CDR3 contains 14 residues. Variable domain in full (rest from reference TRBV7-9 and TRBJ1-2): DTGVSQNPRHKITKRGQNVTFRCDPISEHNRLYWYRQTLGQGPEFLTYFQNEAQLEKSRLLSDRFSAERPKGSFSTLEIQRTEQGDSAMYLCASSSGARGTGYTFGSGTRLTVV.

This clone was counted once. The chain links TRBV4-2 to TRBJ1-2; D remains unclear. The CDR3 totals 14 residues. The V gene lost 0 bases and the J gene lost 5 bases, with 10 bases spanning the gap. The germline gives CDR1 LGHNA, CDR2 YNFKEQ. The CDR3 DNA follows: TGTGCCAGCAGCCAAGAACGGTTGAGTTATGGCTACACCTTC. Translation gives CASSQERLSYGYTF.

The CDR3 region has the DNA TGTGCCAGCGGCGAAAGCGGGCCCCTCGGCGAGCAGTACTTC. As protein: CASGESGPLGEQYF. The rearrangement links TRBV7-9 to TRBJ2-7, with D tentatively TRBD2 (6 bases). The CDR3 loop spans 14 amino acids. The germline gives CDR1 SEHNR, CDR2 FQNEAQ (reference sequence). V was trimmed by 8 bases and J by 6 bases, leaving 20 bases between them.

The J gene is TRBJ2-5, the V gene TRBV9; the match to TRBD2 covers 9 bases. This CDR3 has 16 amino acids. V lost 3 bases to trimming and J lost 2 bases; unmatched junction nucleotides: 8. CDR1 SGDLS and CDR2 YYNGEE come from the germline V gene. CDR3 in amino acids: CASSEWASGAQETQYF. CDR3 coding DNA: TGTGCCAGCAGCGAATGGGCTAGCGGGGCTCAAGAGACCCAGTACTTC.

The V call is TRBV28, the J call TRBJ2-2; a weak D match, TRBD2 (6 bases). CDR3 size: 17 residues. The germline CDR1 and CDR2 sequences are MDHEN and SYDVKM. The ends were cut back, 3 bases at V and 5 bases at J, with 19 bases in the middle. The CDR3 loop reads CASSLDEGSGRTGELFF. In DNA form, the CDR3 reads TGTGCCAGCAGTTTGGATGAGGGGTCAGGGAGGACCGGGGAGCTGTTTTTT.

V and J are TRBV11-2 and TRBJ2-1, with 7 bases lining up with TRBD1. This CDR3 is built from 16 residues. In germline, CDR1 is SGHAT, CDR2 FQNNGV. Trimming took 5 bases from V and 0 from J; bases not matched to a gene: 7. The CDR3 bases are TGTGCCAGCAGCGGCAACAGGGGAGACTCCTACAATGAGCAGTTCTTC. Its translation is CASSGNRGDSYNEQFF.